Listed here is a single T cell receptor beta chain. Primers for the PCR totalled 60 Vbeta and 13 Jbeta. The protocol was immunoSEQ multiplex PCR, while the TCRdb copy is restricted to in-frame clones and leaves out a portion. The sample lists 100,000 to 150,000 clones; approximately 75% were seen once. The sample belongs to a study of cytomegalovirus exposure and HLA in healthy donors. Study in general: An early release of data contained approximately 80 million unique TCRs, which came from HLA-typed donors.

Per the germline V gene, CDR1 is LNHDA and CDR2 is SQIVND (reference sequence). The CDR3 has 15 residues. After removal of 5 bases from V and 7 bases from J, the junction contained 8 bases not matched to a gene. The receptor was derived from a male donor in good health and CMV-seronegative. The rearrangement uses TRBV19 and TRBJ2-5; the match to TRBD2 covers 12 bases. The sample consisted of PBMCs. For the CDR3, the DNA is TGTGCCAGTAGTGGGGGACTAGCGGGTTCCCGGACCCAGTACTTC. This codes for CASSGGLAGSRTQYF. The full variable domain, rest sourced from reference TRBV19 and TRBJ2-5, is DGGITQSPKYLFRKEGQNVTLSCEQNLNHDAMYWYRQDPGQGLRLIYYSQIVNDFQKGDIAEGYSVSREKKESFPLTVTSAQKNPTAFYLCASSGGLAGSRTQYFGPGTRLLVL.